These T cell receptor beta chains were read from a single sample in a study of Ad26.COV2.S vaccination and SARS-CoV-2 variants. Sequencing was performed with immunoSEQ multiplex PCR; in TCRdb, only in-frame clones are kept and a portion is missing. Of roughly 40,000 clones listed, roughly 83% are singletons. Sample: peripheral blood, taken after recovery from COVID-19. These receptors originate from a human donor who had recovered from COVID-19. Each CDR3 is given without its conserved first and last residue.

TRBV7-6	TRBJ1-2	ASSPLGDGRYGYT
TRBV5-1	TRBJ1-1	ASSSRTANTEAF
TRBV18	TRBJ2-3	ASSRQEAGDTQY
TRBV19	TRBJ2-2	ASSQGPSNTGELF
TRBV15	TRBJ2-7	ATSRSLAPSSYEQY
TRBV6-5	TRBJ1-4	ASTERGPNEKLF
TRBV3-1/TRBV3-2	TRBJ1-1	ASSHGDRIEAF
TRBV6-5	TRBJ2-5	ASQGAQETQY
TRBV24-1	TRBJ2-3	ATSDPGTGGGDTQY
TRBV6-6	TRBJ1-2	ASSPPTASSRGYT
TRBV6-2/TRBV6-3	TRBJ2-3	ASSGNTDTQY
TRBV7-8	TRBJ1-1	ASRPDSLNTEAF
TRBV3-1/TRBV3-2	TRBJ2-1	ASSPGLAGGGQF
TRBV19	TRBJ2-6	ASSQPGANVLT
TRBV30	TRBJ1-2	AWSVSNYGYT
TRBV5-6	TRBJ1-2	ASTQVPYGYT
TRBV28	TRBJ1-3	ASSGTLTVSGNTIY